These 2 T cell receptor beta chains originate from one sample sequenced in a study of blood T cell repertoires in COVID-19. Assay: immunoSEQ multiplex PCR; the TCRdb copy retains only in-frame clones and omits some. The table has almost 350,000 clones, around 90% seen once; the top ten hold 3.9%. Sequencing was performed on peripheral blood. These receptors originate from a woman aged 55 to 70 with COVID-19, enrolled during active disease.

V gene TRBV29-1 combines with J gene TRBJ1-2; D is unclear. The germline V and J ends were trimmed by 7 bases and 6 bases, with 12 bases remaining between them. Germline loops: CDR1 SQVTM, CDR2 ANQGSEA. This CDR3 comprises 11 residues. The CDR3 reads CSAPTGNGYTF. The CDR3, as DNA: TGCAGCGCCCCGACCGGGAATGGCTACACCTTC.

This chain connects TRBV27 to TRBJ1-2; 8 bases match TRBD1. Germline CDR1 is MNHEY and CDR2 is SMNVEV (reference sequence). This CDR3 region has 12 residues. The V and J ends lost 5 bases and 5 bases, in that order; junction bases with no gene match: 1. CDR3 nucleotide sequence: TGTGCCAGCAGTACAGGGGGATATGGCTACACCTTC. This codes for CASSTGGYGYTF.